This TCR beta chain originates from a study of blood T cell repertoires in COVID-19. Measured with immunoSEQ multiplex PCR; TCRdb has only the in-frame clones, and not every one. The sample shows 150,000 to 200,000 clones, 70% to 90% of them seen only once. Assignments of participants to cohorts depended upon their own reported clinical history. The CDR3 contains 15 residues. CDR1 KGHSH and CDR2 LQKENI come from the germline V gene. V was clipped by 1 base and J by 6 bases, with 10 bases between them. Sequenced input: PBMCs or T cells enriched from blood (not recorded which). This sequence was found in a woman in her 50s who had recovered from COVID-19. The chain recombines TRBV18 with TRBJ1-6; D is uncertain. The CDR3: CASSPRPPPNSPLHF. CDR3 sequence (DNA): TGTGCCAGCTCACCACGGCCCCCGCCTAATTCACCCCTCCACTTT.